This T cell receptor beta chain was profiled in a study of radiotherapy plus CTLA-4 blockade in lung cancer. Background on the study: In around 17% of patients, objective responses were seen; around 34% had disease control. Study results and caveats: Radiotherapy plus ipilimumab was followed by expansion in blood of tumor-derived TCR clones.

Assay: immunoSEQ multiplex PCR; the TCRdb copy retains only in-frame clones and omits some. The table includes tens of thousands of clones, roughly three quarters detected once. Concerning this clone: What it binds is not known.

Trimming stripped 5 bases from V and 3 bases from J, with 23 bases between. This CDR3 comprises 17 residues. From germline, CDR1 is SGHNT and CDR2 YYREEE (reference sequence). Sequencing was performed on peripheral blood, taken from a patient treated with radiotherapy plus ipilimumab. The chain joins TRBV5-4 to TRBJ2-5; possibly TRBD2 for D (7 bases). The TCR was taken from a human donor with non-small cell lung cancer whose response to radiotherapy plus ipilimumab could not be evaluated. CDR3 sequence (DNA): TGTGCCAGCAGTTCTGGGGGGGGCTCCCAGATTAAAGAGACCCAGTACTTC. Translation: CASSSGGGSQIKETQYF.